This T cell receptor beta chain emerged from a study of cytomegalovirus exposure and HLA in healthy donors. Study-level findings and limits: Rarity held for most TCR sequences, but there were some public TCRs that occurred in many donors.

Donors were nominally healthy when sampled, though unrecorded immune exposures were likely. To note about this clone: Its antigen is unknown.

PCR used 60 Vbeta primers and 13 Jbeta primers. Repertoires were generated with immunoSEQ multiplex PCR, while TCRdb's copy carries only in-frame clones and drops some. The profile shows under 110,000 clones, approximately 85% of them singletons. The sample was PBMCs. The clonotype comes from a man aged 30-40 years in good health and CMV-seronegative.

The CDR3 here is CASAGTPNNEKLFF. CDR3 DNA: TGTGCCAGCGCCGGGACACCTAACAATGAAAAACTGTTTTTT. This chain links TRBV9 with TRBJ1-4, with TRBD1 as a possible D gene (6 bases). CDR1 is SGDLS and CDR2 is YYNGEE in the germline V gene. The CDR3 runs to 14 residues. The V and J ends lost 7 bases and 5 bases respectively, with 15 bases between them.